This T cell receptor (beta chain) appears in the sequencing data of a study of shared clonotypes between healthy human individuals. Findings and limits, study-wide: Rarefaction revealed incomplete sorted-subset sequencing despite large depth. Relative to their counterparts shared across all four donors, non-shared clonotypes exhibited diminished generation probabilities.

V was shortened by 5 bases and J by 4 bases, with 18 bases between the two germline ends. The CDR3 is made up of 16 amino acids. The V gene's germline CDR1 is SGHAT and CDR2 FQNNGV. The assay was immunoSEQ multiplex PCR, and TCRdb's table has in-frame clones only and misses some. The data show a few hundred thousand clones, about 73% seen once. The table lists this clone with many counts. Its antigen remains unidentified. Every one of the donors was a Caucasian adult that lived in Nashville, Tennessee. V is TRBV11-2 and J is TRBJ1-3; D is unresolved. The source material was memory CD4+ T cells sorted from blood. Stated subset: CD45RA-negative fraction. The receptor was derived from a man under 40 in good health. The CDR3 sequence is CASSPNDFGLGNTIYF. The DNA for the CDR3 is TGTGCCAGCAGCCCCAACGATTTTGGATTAGGAAACACCATATATTTT.